One sample yielded the 2 T cell receptor beta chains listed below, sequenced in a study of cytomegalovirus exposure and HLA in healthy donors. The PCR used 60 Vbeta and 13 Jbeta primers. Libraries were prepared by immunoSEQ multiplex PCR; TCRdb keeps only in-frame clonotypes and omits some of them. The table lists about 170,000 clones, 79% of them singletons. The sequenced sample was PBMCs. All receptors derive from a woman aged 45-59 years in good health and CMV-seronegative.

The gene calls are TRBV28 and TRBJ1-5; 7 bases match TRBD1. CDR3 length equals 12 residues. V trimming: 7 bases; J trimming: 6 bases; junction bases outside the gene matches: 3. Germline V gives CDR1 MDHEN, CDR2 SYDVKM. The CDR3 is CASIRGTQPQHF. The CDR3 DNA is TGTGCCAGCATCAGGGGGACTCAGCCCCAGCATTTT. Full variable domain (remainder filled in from reference TRBV28 and TRBJ1-5): DVKVTQSSRYLVKRTGEKVFLECVQDMDHENMFWYRQDPGLGLRLIYFSYDVKMKEKGDIPEGYSVSREKKERFSLILESASTNQTSMYLCASIRGTQPQHFGDGTRLSIL.

The chain combines TRBV5-1 with TRBJ2-7, with D possibly being TRBD2 (6 bases). Between the trimmed V and J ends, which lost 4 bases and 3 bases, there was a span of 14 bases. Per the germline V gene, CDR1 is SGHRS and CDR2 is YFSETQ. CDR3 size: 14 residues. The CDR3 loop is CASSISGLSYEQYF. For the CDR3, the DNA is TGCGCCAGCAGCATTAGCGGCCTAAGCTACGAGCAGTACTTC.